This T cell receptor beta chain was captured in a study of blood T cell repertoires in COVID-19. Categorization into cohorts depended on clinical history that participants reported. Cohort 3 recovered donors had two negative PCRs, clearance, or symptom resolution. Per the original methods: It was from reference gene primer amplification that nucleated cell counts were estimated. Method: immunoSEQ multiplex PCR; TCRdb's copy keeps in-frame clones and lacks some. V, J and clone size are those of that table, while D and trimming were read from the DNA. The sample carries around 250,000 clones, around nine tenths recorded once. Per germline, CDR1 LGHNA and CDR2 YSLEER. This CDR3 is 15 amino acids long. Trimming removed 1 base from V and 2 bases from J, with 10 bases in between.

This receptor was obtained from a woman in her forties or fifties who had recovered from COVID-19. The specimen sequenced was PBMCs or T cells enriched from blood (not recorded which). V is TRBV4-3 and J is TRBJ2-3; D is possibly TRBD1 (6 bases). The CDR3 DNA reads TGCGCCAGCAGCCAAGGAACAGGGCACACAGATACGCAGTATTTT. Translating it yields CASSQGTGHTDTQYF.